What follows are 24 T cell receptor beta chains derived from one specimen sequenced in a study of long-term antiretroviral therapy in people with HIV. Version v3.0 of the immunoSEQ assay ran at survey level. Profiling relied on immunoSEQ multiplex PCR, and the TCRdb table lists in-frame clones only, not all of them. This sample yields 25,000 to 35,000 clones, of which roughly nine tenths are seen a single time; approximately 3.9% belongs to the top ten. This sample comprised unsorted PBMCs, obtained 3.1 years after starting antiretroviral therapy. The receptors originated from a man younger than 35 with HIV.

The rearrangement links TRBV7-2 to TRBJ1-5; 8 bases map to TRBD1. Losses at the gene ends were 3 bases for V and 4 bases for J; bases not matched to a gene: 5. The germline gives CDR1 SGHTA, CDR2 FQGNSA. The CDR3 extends over 15 amino acids. Here the CDR3 DNA reads TGTGCCAGCAGCTTCAGGGGGCGAAATAATCAGCCCCAGCATTTT. Translation: CASSFRGRNNQPQHF.

This sequence joins TRBV10-3 and TRBJ1-4, with 7 positions matching TRBD1. With 6 bases clipped from V and 12 bases from J, the junction kept 7 bases outside the gene matches. The V gene's germline CDR1 is ENHRY and CDR2 SYGVKD. CDR3 length: 12 residues. The CDR3 sequence: CAIRGNRGELFF. CDR3 bases: TGTGCCATCAGGGGGAACAGGGGAGAACTGTTTTTT.

This clone was seen only once. This sequence joins TRBV27 and TRBJ2-7; D remains unclear. CDR3 length equals 16 residues. Deletions cut 4 bases from V and 12 bases from J, with 28 bases between. CDR1 and CDR2 (germline): MNHEY, SMNVEV (reference sequence). CDR3 DNA sequence: TGTGCCAGCAGTTCCCCTGCAAGGGAAGGAACCGACCGGAGGTACTTC. Amino acid sequence: CASSSPAREGTDRRYF.

The rearrangement links TRBV9 to TRBJ1-2; 7 nucleotides match TRBD1. V lost 3 bases to trimming and J lost 6 bases; unmatched junction nucleotides: 17. The CDR3 length is 17 residues. CDR1 and CDR2 from the germline V gene are SGDLS and YYNGEE. CDR3 nucleotides: TGTGCCAGCAGCGAGAGGGGACAGTACCGGAGAGGCAATGGCTACACCTTC. This sequence encodes CASSERGQYRRGNGYTF.

This chain joins TRBV29-1 and TRBJ2-7; D uncertain. The ends were cut back, 1 base at V and 5 bases at J, with 6 bases in the middle. The CDR3 is 11 residues long. Germline CDR1 is SQVTM and CDR2 is ANQGSEA. CDR3 amino acids: CSVEGYHEQYF. The CDR3 DNA is TGCAGCGTTGAAGGATACCACGAGCAGTACTTC.

The chain joins TRBV6-6 to TRBJ2-7, with 7 bases fitting TRBD2. Germline CDR1 reads MNHNY; CDR2 reads SVGAGI (reference sequence). The CDR3 runs to 14 residues. Losses at the gene ends were 3 bases for V and 5 bases for J; bases not matched to a gene: 7. The CDR3 DNA sequence: TGTGCCAGCAGTTATTTCCTGGGGGGGAACGAGCAGTACTTC. Encoded protein: CASSYFLGGNEQYF.

V and J are TRBV19 and TRBJ2-1, with D possibly TRBD2 on 5 matching bases. Trimming took off 0 bases at V and 3 bases at J, with 9 bases between the two ends. Germline CDR1 reads LNHDA; CDR2 reads SQIVND (reference sequence). The CDR3 runs 15 residues. CDR3 sequence (DNA): TGTGCCAGTAGTATAGATGGAGCGGACTACAATGAGCAGTTCTTC. This sequence encodes CASSIDGADYNEQFF.

The chain couples TRBV7-9 to TRBJ2-3; D might be TRBD2 (6 bases). The germline V and J ends were trimmed by 8 bases and 6 bases, with 12 bases remaining between them. The CDR3 extends over 12 amino acids. CDR1 is SEHNR and CDR2 is FQNEAQ in the germline V gene (reference sequence). In nucleotides, the CDR3 is TGTGCCAGCCTAGGAGGGTCGGATACGCAGTATTTT. Residues: CASLGGSDTQYF. Supplemented by reference TRBV7-9 and TRBJ2-3, the full variable domain reads DTGVSQNPRHKITKRGQNVTFRCDPISEHNRLYWYRQTLGQGPEFLTYFQNEAQLEKSRLLSDRFSAERPKGSFSTLEIQRTEQGDSAMYLCASLGGSDTQYFGPGTRLTVL.

V usage is TRBV25-1 and J usage is TRBJ1-1, with 7 bases aligning to TRBD1. V shed 3 bases, J shed 8 bases, and the junction held 6 bases outside the gene matches. CDR3 length: 13 residues. Germline V gene lookup returns CDR1 MGHDK and CDR2 SYGVNS. CDR3 in amino acids: CASSDMDRWEAFF. For the CDR3, the DNA is TGTGCCAGCAGTGATATGGACAGGTGGGAAGCTTTCTTT.

The chain uses TRBV7-3 and TRBJ2-1; D unresolved. With 6 bases removed from V and 5 bases from J, the gap between germline ends came to 11 bases. The germline V gene has CDR1 SGHTA and CDR2 FQGTGA. The CDR3 spans 13 residues. The CDR3 reads CASSLEVNNEQFF. DNA of the CDR3: TGTGCCAGCAGTCTAGAGGTTAACAATGAGCAGTTCTTC.

The chain is built from TRBV7-6 and TRBJ1-6; the D is unclear. The V and J ends lost 1 base and 10 bases respectively, with 14 bases between them. The germline V gene has CDR1 SGHVS and CDR2 FNYEAQ. This CDR3 has 15 residues. The CDR3 DNA reads as TGTGCCAGCAGCTTAGTATCTTCCTATGCGTCACCCCTCCACTTT. It specifies CASSLVSSYASPLHF.

V and J are TRBV4-1 and TRBJ1-5; D not resolved. V was cut by 2 bases and J by 2 bases, with 16 bases left in between. CDR1 is MGHRA, CDR2 YSYEKL, per germline. This CDR3 has 17 amino acids. Written as DNA, the CDR3 is TGCGCCAGCAGCCAACATATCCTAGGCCGACGCAATCAGCCCCAGCATTTT. Its protein is CASSQHILGRRNQPQHF.

V usage is TRBV7-3 and J usage is TRBJ2-2, with TRBD2 identical over 9 bases. CDR1 is SGHTA and CDR2 is FQGTGA in the germline V gene. Unmatched junction bases numbered 2, after V lost 6 bases and J lost 3 bases. The CDR3 has 14 amino acids. This chain's CDR3 is CASRRGGDTGELFF. The CDR3 nucleotides are TGTGCCAGCAGGCGCGGGGGGGACACCGGGGAGCTGTTTTTT.

The chain combines TRBV4-2 with TRBJ2-3; 10 positions match TRBD2. The J segment lost 3 bases and the V segment lost 4 bases, leaving 4 bases of the junction unmatched. Per germline, CDR1 LGHNA and CDR2 YNFKEQ. CDR3 length: 15 residues. The CDR3 DNA follows: TGTGCCAGCAGCCCTTCTAGCGGGAGAACAGATACGCAGTATTTT. Protein: CASSPSSGRTDTQYF.

The rearrangement uses TRBV2 and TRBJ1-3; D is undetermined. Trimming cost V 8 bases and J 3 bases, with 11 bases left between them. The CDR3 is 13 amino acids. Germline loops: CDR1 SNHLY, CDR2 FYNNEI. The DNA of the CDR3 is TGTGCCAGCGGAAGAGACTTTGGAAACACCATATATTTT. Its protein is CASGRDFGNTIYF.

This sequence joins TRBV20-1 and TRBJ1-1, with D perhaps matching TRBD1 (5 bases). Per germline, CDR1 DFQATT and CDR2 SNEGSKA (reference sequence). This CDR3 contains 11 residues. CDR3: CTNGGDTEAFF. CDR3 sequence (DNA): TGCACTAACGGGGGGGACACTGAAGCTTTCTTT.

CDR3 sequence reads: CASSPDTRQGGGNQPQHF. CDR3 in DNA: TGTGCCAGCAGCCCCGATACTCGACAGGGGGGAGGCAATCAGCCCCAGCATTTT. The chain uses TRBV4-2 and TRBJ1-5, with TRBD1 matching over 9 bases. This CDR3 is 18 amino acids long. From germline, CDR1 is LGHNA and CDR2 YNFKEQ. With V trimmed by 4 bases and J by 2 bases, 12 bases remained unmatched.

The V and J genes are TRBV5-6 and TRBJ2-7; 8 nucleotides align to TRBD2. The germline V gene encodes CDR1 SGHDT and CDR2 YYEEEE. The CDR3 has 13 amino acids. Trimming took 2 bases from V and 5 from J; bases not matched to a gene: 3. Here the CDR3 reads CASSFGGVHEQYF. For the CDR3, the DNA is TGTGCCAGCAGCTTCGGGGGGGTCCACGAGCAGTACTTC.

The chain carries TRBV15 and TRBJ1-3; no firm D call. This CDR3 is built from 14 residues. Trimming pared 0 bases from V and 4 bases from J, leaving 7 bases between. Germline V gene lookup returns CDR1 LNHNV and CDR2 YYDKDF (reference sequence). For the CDR3, the DNA is TGTGCCACCAGCAGAGAGAGACCGGGAAACACCATATATTTT. As protein: CATSRERPGNTIYF. Based on the CDR3 plus reference TRBV15 and TRBJ1-3, the full variable domain is DAMVIQNPRYQVTQFGKPVTLSCSQTLNHNVMYWYQQKSSQAPKLLFHYYDKDFNNEADTPDNFQSRRPNTSFCFLDIRSPGLGDTAMYLCATSRERPGNTIYFGEGSWLTVV.

The chain employs TRBV12-5 and TRBJ2-3, with TRBD2 identical over 9 bases. The CDR3 has 16 residues. Trimming at V came to 3 bases and at J to 1 base, leaving 5 bases not matched to a gene. Germline V lookup: CDR1 LGHNT, CDR2 FRNRAP. CDR3: CASGFGASGGTDTQYF. CDR3 nucleotides: TGTGCTAGTGGTTTTGGGGCTAGCGGGGGCACAGATACGCAGTATTTT.

This rearrangement joins TRBV11-2 to TRBJ2-7; possible D gene TRBD1, 5 bases. The V and J ends lost 4 bases and 2 bases respectively, with 6 bases between them. CDR1 SGHAT and CDR2 FQNNGV come from the germline V gene. The length of the CDR3 is 12 residues. The CDR3 sequence is CASSWGAYEQYF. The CDR3 DNA reads as TGTGCCAGCAGCTGGGGCGCCTACGAGCAGTACTTC.

The chain uses TRBV18 and TRBJ2-3, with D uncertain. CDR3 length: 14 residues. The V gene's germline CDR1 is KGHSH and CDR2 LQKENI. With 3 bases removed from V and 6 bases from J, the gap between germline ends came to 13 bases. The chain's CDR3 is CASSPLAAGDTQYF. The DNA for the CDR3 is TGTGCCAGCTCACCCTTGGCGGCTGGCGATACGCAGTATTTT.

This chain connects TRBV19 to TRBJ1-1; maybe TRBD1 (5 bases). Trimming pared 8 bases from V and 4 bases from J, leaving 29 bases between. The CDR3 loop spans 18 amino acids. Germline CDR1 reads LNHDA; CDR2 reads SQIVND (reference sequence). Here the CDR3 reads CASLVCPGRTKTCTEAFF. DNA for the CDR3: TGTGCCAGTCTCGTGTGCCCGGGACGGACGAAAACTTGCACTGAAGCTTTCTTT.

This sequence joins TRBV28 and TRBJ1-5; 8 nucleotides match TRBD1. This CDR3 contains 16 residues. In germline, CDR1 is MDHEN, CDR2 SYDVKM. V gave up 4 bases and J gave up 6 bases; unmatched junction bases: 11. The DNA of the CDR3 is TGTGCCAGCAGTTCCGAGCAGGGGGCCGGGGGTCAGCCCCAGCATTTT. Protein product: CASSSEQGAGGQPQHF. Drawing the rest from reference TRBV28 and TRBJ1-5, the complete variable domain is DVKVTQSSRYLVKRTGEKVFLECVQDMDHENMFWYRQDPGLGLRLIYFSYDVKMKEKGDIPEGYSVSREKKERFSLILESASTNQTSMYLCASSSEQGAGGQPQHFGDGTRLSIL.